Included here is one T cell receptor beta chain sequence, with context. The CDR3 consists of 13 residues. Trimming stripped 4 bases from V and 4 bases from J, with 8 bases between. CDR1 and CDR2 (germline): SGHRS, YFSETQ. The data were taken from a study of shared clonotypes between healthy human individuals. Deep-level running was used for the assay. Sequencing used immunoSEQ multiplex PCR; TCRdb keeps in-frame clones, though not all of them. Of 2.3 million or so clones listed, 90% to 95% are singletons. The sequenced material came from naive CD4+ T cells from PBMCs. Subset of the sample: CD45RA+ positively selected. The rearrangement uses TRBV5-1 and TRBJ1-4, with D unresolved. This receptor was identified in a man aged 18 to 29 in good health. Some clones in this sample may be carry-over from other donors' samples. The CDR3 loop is CASSGPGNEKLFF. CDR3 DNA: TGCGCCAGCAGCGGACCGGGTAATGAAAAACTGTTTTTT.